This TCR beta chain was retrieved from a study of shared clonotypes between healthy human individuals. With regard to this clone: What it binds is not known.

Study-level findings and limits: Some naive CD4 clonotypes, roughly 5%, turned up in common across a few donors. Generally, naive subsets came out with larger estimated richness than memory subsets.

The CDR3 totals 14 residues. V trimming: 5 bases; J trimming: 9 bases; junction bases outside the gene matches: 11. Germline assignment: CDR1 LNHNV and CDR2 YYDKDF (reference sequence). Only in-frame clones appear in the TCRdb table, and some are missing; sequencing was by immunoSEQ multiplex PCR. The sample carries about 2.3 million clones, 80% to 95% recorded once. The TCR comes from a man aged 18 to 29 in good health. Some clones in this sample may be carry-over from other donors' samples. The sequenced material came from naive CD4+ T cells from PBMCs. As for subset: CD45RA+ positively selected. The chain links TRBV15 to TRBJ2-5, with 8 positions matching TRBD2. The CDR3 reads CATSLGGARGAQYF. The CDR3 DNA is TGTGCCACCAGCCTCGGGGGGGCCAGAGGAGCCCAGTACTTC.